The entry below describes one T cell receptor beta chain. TCRdb's copy holds only in-frame clones and misses some; the assay was immunoSEQ multiplex PCR. This sample has over 60,000 clones, with 82% found just once. V lost 0 bases and J 2 bases, leaving 10 bases between the germline ends. The germline CDR1 and CDR2 sequences are LGHDT and YNNKEL (reference sequence). This CDR3 has 15 residues. These data belong to a study of blood T cell repertoires in COVID-19. Material: peripheral blood. This TCR derives from a human donor in a cohort sampled during active COVID-19. The rearrangement joins TRBV3-1 (or the pseudogene TRBV3-2) to TRBJ1-2; D is perhaps TRBD1 (5 bases). The CDR3 spells CASSQDWTRNYGYTF. The CDR3 DNA reads TGTGCCAGCAGCCAAGATTGGACACGGAACTATGGCTACACCTTC.